This T cell receptor beta chain was recorded in a study of blood T cells in healthy people across ages. The CDR3 runs 15 residues. J was trimmed by 3 bases and V by 6 bases; bases with no gene match: 7. Germline CDR1 and CDR2: MDHEN and SYDVKM. Isolation per sample recovered at least 6.5 million PBMCs. Per sample, extraction of total RNA gave at least 6 micrograms in every case. The authors ran a second PCR of 7 to 11 cycles using a sample-barcoded 5' primer and a J-beta primer mix. Tagging of each cDNA molecule was performed by a template-switch adaptor with 12 random nucleotides. Any given sample supplied a minimum of 2.5 million CDR3-containing paired-end reads. TCRdb re-called the 5' RACE reads through MiXCR, storing one row per CDR3 protein. The data contain roughly 2 million distinct CDR3 sequences, just under 50% of them singletons.

Specimen: blood. The clonotype comes from a woman between 40 and 55 years old in good health. The chain has TRBV28 and TRBJ2-7, with 11 bases aligning to TRBD1. CDR3 residues: CASSHPGTGGYEQYF. The CDR3 DNA sequence: TGTGCCAGCAGCCACCCCGGGACAGGGGGCTACGAGCAGTACTTC.